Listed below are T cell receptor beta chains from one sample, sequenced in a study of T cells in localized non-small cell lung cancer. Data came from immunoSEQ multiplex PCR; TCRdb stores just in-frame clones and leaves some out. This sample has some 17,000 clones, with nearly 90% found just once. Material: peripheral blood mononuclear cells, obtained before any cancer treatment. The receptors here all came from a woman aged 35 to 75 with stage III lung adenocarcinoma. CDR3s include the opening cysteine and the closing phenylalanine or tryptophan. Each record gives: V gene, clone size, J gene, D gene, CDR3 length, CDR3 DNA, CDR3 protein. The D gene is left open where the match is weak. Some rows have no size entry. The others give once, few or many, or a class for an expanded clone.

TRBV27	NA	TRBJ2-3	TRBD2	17	TGTGCCAGCAAGAGAGGGACTAGCGGGGGTAGCACAGATACGCAGTATTTT	CASKRGTSGGSTDTQYF
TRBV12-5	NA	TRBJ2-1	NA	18	TGTGCTAGTGGTTTGGTAAGTGACGGGAGTATAGCCTACAATGAGCAGTTCTTC	CASGLVSDGSIAYNEQFF
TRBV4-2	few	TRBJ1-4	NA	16	TGTGCCAGCAGCCAAGATATCGGGGGAGACAATGAAAAACTGTTTTTT	CASSQDIGGDNEKLFF
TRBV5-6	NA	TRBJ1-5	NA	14	TGTGCCAGCAGCTTGTTCAGGGGCAATCAGCCCCAGCATTTT	CASSLFRGNQPQHF
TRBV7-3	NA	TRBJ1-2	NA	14	TGTGCCAGCAGCCTCAACCGGGACAACGGAGGCTACACCTTC	CASSLNRDNGGYTF
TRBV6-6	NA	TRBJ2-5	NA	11	TGTGCCAGCAGTTACAGAGAGACCCAGTACTTC	CASSYRETQYF
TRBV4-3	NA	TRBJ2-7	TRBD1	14	TGCGCCAGCAGCGGGGGGACAGGGTTATACGAGCAGTACTTC	CASSGGTGLYEQYF
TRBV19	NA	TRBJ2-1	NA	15	TGTGCCAGTAGTATCGCACCATTCCTTCTAAATGAGCAGTTCTTC	CASSIAPFLLNEQFF
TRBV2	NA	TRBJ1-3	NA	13	TGTGCCAGCCCGAGGCCTCCTGGAAACACCATATATTTT	CASPRPPGNTIYF
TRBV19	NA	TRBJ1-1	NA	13	TGTGCCAGTAGGGCTGAACGGGCCACTGAAGCTTTCTTT	CASRAERATEAFF
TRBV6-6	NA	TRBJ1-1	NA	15	TGTGCCAGCAGTACACGTAGTAATGGGGGCACTGAAGCTTTCTTT	CASSTRSNGGTEAFF
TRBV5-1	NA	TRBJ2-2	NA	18	TGCGCCAGCAGCTTGACGGGACACGGCTCCTCATGGGGCGGGGAGCTGTTTTTT	CASSLTGHGSSWGGELFF
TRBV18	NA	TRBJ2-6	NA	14	TGTGCCAGCTCACCAGAAGGGGTATCCAACGTCCTGACTTTC	CASSPEGVSNVLTF
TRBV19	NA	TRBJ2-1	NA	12	TGTGCCAGTAGTATCGAGGGGGGGGACGCGGTCTTC	CASSIEGGDAVF
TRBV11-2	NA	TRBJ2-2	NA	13	TGTGCCAGCAGCGAGGACAGTTCCGGGGAGCTGTTTTTT	CASSEDSSGELFF
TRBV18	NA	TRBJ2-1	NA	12	TGTGCCAGCTCACCCCAGGACAATGAGCAGTTCTTC	CASSPQDNEQFF
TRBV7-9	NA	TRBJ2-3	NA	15	TGTGCCAGCAGCTTTCAAGGGGGTAAAGCAGATACGCAGTATTTT	CASSFQGGKADTQYF
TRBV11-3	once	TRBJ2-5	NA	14	TGTGCCAGCACCGATTCGGGCTTAGTAGAGACCCAGTACTTC	CASTDSGLVETQYF
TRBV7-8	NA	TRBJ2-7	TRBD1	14	TGTGCCAGCAGCTCCGACAGGGGCCGCTACGAGCAGTACTTC	CASSSDRGRYEQYF
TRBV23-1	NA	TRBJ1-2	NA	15	TGCGCCAGCAGTCAATCGGAGGGTGGGAACTATGGCTACACCTTC	CASSQSEGGNYGYTF
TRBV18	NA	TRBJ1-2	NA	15	TGTGCCAGCTCACCACTTCCGGGGGGCGACTATGGCTACACCTTC	CASSPLPGGDYGYTF
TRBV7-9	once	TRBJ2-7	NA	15	TGTGCCAGCAGCTTGCCGGGACCCTGGTTGCACGAGCAGTACTTC	CASSLPGPWLHEQYF
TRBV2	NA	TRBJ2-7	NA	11	TGTGCCACCAAGGCGATTTACGAGCAGTACTTC	CATKAIYEQYF
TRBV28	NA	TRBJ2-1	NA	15	TGTGCCAGCAGGGGGGGGGCTAGGACCTACAATGAGCAGTTCTTC	CASRGGARTYNEQFF
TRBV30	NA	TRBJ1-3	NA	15	TGTGCCTGGAGTGCCGGGGGCACGGTTGGAAACACCATATATTTT	CAWSAGGTVGNTIYF
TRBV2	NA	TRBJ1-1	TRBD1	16	TGTGCCAGCAGTGATGGGGACAGGGGCCCGAACACTGAAGCTTTCTTT	CASSDGDRGPNTEAFF
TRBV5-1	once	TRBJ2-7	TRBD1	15	TGCGCCAGCAGCTTAACTACAGGGGTTGGCTACGAGCAGTACTTC	CASSLTTGVGYEQYF
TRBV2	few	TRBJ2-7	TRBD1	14	TGTGCCAGCAAGGGGACAGGGGGATCCTACGAGCAGTACTTC	CASKGTGGSYEQYF
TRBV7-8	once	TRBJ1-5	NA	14	TGTGCCAGCAAACTGGGGGCGAGCAATCAGCCCCAGCATTTT	CASKLGASNQPQHF
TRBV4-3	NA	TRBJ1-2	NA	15	TGCGCCAGCAGCCAAGATTACCGGGCAGATTATGGCTACACCTTC	CASSQDYRADYGYTF
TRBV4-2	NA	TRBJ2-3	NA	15	TGTGCCAGCAGCCGCGGCGGAACTAGCACAGATACGCAGTATTTT	CASSRGGTSTDTQYF
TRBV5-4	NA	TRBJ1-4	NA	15	TGTGCCAGCAGCTTCTCCGGGGCTGGCGGTGAAAAACTGTTTTTT	CASSFSGAGGEKLFF
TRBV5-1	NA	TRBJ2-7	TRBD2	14	TGCGCCAGCAGCTCCGGGACTAGCGGATTCGAGCAGTACTTC	CASSSGTSGFEQYF
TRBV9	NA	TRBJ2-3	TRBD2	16	TGTGCCAGCAGCCCTTCCGCGGGAGGGGGCACAGATACGCAGTATTTT	CASSPSAGGGTDTQYF
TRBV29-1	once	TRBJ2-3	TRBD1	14	TGCAGCGTTGCCGGGGACAGGGGTGCAGATACGCAGTATTTT	CSVAGDRGADTQYF
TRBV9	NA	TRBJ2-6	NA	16	TGTGCCAGCAGCGTAGGGGGTTTGTCTGGGGCCAACGTCCTGACTTTC	CASSVGGLSGANVLTF
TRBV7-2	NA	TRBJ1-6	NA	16	TGTGCCAGCAGCTTAGCGAAAAGGCCAGGGCATTCACCCCTCCACTTT	CASSLAKRPGHSPLHF
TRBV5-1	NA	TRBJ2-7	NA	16	TGCGCCAGCAGCCCCCCCGGCAGGGCTAGCTCCTACGAGCAGTACTTC	CASSPPGRASSYEQYF
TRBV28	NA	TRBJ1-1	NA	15	TGTGCCAGCAGCCCAGGAGGCACAATGAACACTGAAGCTTTCTTT	CASSPGGTMNTEAFF